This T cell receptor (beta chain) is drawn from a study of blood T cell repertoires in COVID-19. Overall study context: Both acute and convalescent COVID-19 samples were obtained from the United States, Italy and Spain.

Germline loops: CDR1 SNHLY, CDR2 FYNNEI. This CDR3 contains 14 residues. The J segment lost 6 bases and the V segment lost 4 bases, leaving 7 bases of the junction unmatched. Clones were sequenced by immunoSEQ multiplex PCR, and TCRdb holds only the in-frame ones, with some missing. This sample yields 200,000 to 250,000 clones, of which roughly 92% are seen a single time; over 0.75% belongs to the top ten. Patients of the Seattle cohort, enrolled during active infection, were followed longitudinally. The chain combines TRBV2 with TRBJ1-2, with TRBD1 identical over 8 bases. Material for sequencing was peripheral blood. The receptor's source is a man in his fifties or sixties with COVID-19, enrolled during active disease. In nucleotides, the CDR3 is TGTGCCAGCAGTGCGGTCTGGACAGGGAATGGCTACACCTTC. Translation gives CASSAVWTGNGYTF.